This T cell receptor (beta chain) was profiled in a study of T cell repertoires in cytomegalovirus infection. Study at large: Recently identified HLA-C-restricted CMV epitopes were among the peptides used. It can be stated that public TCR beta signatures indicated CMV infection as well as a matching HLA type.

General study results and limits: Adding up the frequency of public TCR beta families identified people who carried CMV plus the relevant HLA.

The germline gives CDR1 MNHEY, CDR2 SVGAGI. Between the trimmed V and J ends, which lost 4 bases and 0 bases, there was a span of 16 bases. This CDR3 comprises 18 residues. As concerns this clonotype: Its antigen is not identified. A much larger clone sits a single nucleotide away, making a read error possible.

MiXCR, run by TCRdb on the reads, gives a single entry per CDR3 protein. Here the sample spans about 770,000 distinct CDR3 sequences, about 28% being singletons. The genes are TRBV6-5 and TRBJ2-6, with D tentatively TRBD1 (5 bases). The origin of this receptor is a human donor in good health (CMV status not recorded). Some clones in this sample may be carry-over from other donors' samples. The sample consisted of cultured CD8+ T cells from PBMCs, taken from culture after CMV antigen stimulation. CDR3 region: CASSFSTDARSGANVLTF. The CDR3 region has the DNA TGTGCCAGCAGTTTCTCGACAGACGCCCGCTCTGGGGCCAACGTCCTGACTTTC.